These 15 T cell receptor beta chains share one sample of origin, sequenced in a study of CD8 T cells in Susac syndrome. The authors reverse transcribed about 0.5 to 1 ug RNA with random hexamers. TCRdb called the immunoSEQ multiplex PCR reads again in MiXCR, with one record for every CDR3 protein. The sample yields 100,000 to 150,000 distinct CDR3 sequences, around 94% seen once. Sequences were obtained from CD8+ T cells from PBMCs. Receptors were obtained from a human donor with Susac syndrome.

A few counts support this clonotype. The CDR3 region has the DNA TGCAGCGTTGAAGATCTAAATCAAGAGACCCAGTACTTC. Translation gives CSVEDLNQETQYF. This chain connects TRBV29-1 to TRBJ2-5; D ambiguous. Trimming took off 0 bases at V and 2 bases at J, with 7 bases between the two ends. The germline CDR1 and CDR2 sequences are SQVTM and ANQGSEA. CDR3 size: 13 residues. Full variable domain (outside the CDR3, taken from reference TRBV29-1 and TRBJ2-5): SAVISQKPSRDICQRGTSLTIQCQVDSQVTMMFWYRQQPGQSLTLIATANQGSEATYESGFVIDKFPISRPNLTFSTLTVSNMSPEDSSIYLCSVEDLNQETQYFGPGTRLLVL.

The chain combines TRBV20-1 with TRBJ2-5; D is possibly TRBD2 (5 bases). From germline, CDR1 is DFQATT and CDR2 SNEGSKA (reference sequence). V dropped 6 bases and J dropped 3 bases, with 20 bases sitting between them. This CDR3 spans 15 amino acids. The CDR3 coding sequence is TGCAGTGCCGCATCTGGGGAGCGCACCGAAGAGACCCAGTACTTC. It translates to CSAASGERTEETQYF.

V gene TRBV6-2 or TRBV6-3 combines with J gene TRBJ2-7, with 7 bases fitting TRBD2. Germline CDR1 reads MNHEY; CDR2 reads SVGEGT. The CDR3 spans 14 residues. Trimming took 2 bases from V and 0 from J; bases not matched to a gene: 1. CDR3 DNA: TGTGCCAGCAGTTACGGCGGGGGCTCCTACGAGCAGTACTTC. This sequence encodes CASSYGGGSYEQYF.

V usage is TRBV6-2 or TRBV6-3 and J usage is TRBJ2-3; 9 bases fit TRBD2. V lost 2 bases to trimming and J lost 1 base; unmatched junction nucleotides: 4. This CDR3 has 16 amino acids. Germline lookup yields CDR1 MNHEY and CDR2 SVGEGT. This CDR3 is CASSYGGGARTDTQYF. CDR3 in DNA: TGTGCCAGCAGTTACGGCGGGGGGGCCCGCACAGATACGCAGTATTTT.

The V call is TRBV20-1, the J call TRBJ2-2; TRBD1 aligns across 10 bases. This CDR3 is 14 amino acids long. Germline V gives CDR1 DFQATT, CDR2 SNEGSKA (reference sequence). Trimming cost V 6 bases and J 3 bases; bases outside gene matches: 4. CDR3 in DNA: TGCAGTGCCAGGGGACAGGGGTACACCGGGGAGCTGTTTTTT. Translation: CSARGQGYTGELFF.

The rearrangement links TRBV11-1 to TRBJ2-6; possibly TRBD2 for D (5 bases). Trimming left V 1 base short and J 0 bases short, with 10 bases between. This CDR3 contains 17 residues. Germline CDR1 is SGHAT and CDR2 is FQDESV (reference sequence). The CDR3 nucleotides read TGTGCCAGCAGCTTAGGGCCGGGATTCTCTGGGGCCAACGTCCTGACTTTC. Protein sequence: CASSLGPGFSGANVLTF.

The J gene is TRBJ1-1, the V gene TRBV19; D ambiguous. Germline V gene lookup returns CDR1 LNHDA and CDR2 SQIVND (reference sequence). The CDR3 runs to 15 residues. The ends were cut back, 6 bases at V and 3 bases at J, with 17 bases in the middle. The CDR3 reads CASRMWESADTEAFF. CDR3 nucleotides: TGTGCCAGTAGGATGTGGGAGTCGGCTGACACTGAAGCTTTCTTT.

The V gene is TRBV9, the J gene TRBJ1-5; D may be TRBD1 (6 bases). Germline CDR1 and CDR2: SGDLS and YYNGEE. Trimming took off 3 bases at V and 1 base at J, with 14 bases between the two ends. This CDR3 has 16 amino acids. Written as DNA, the CDR3 is TGTGCCAGCAGCGCGACCGGGACATCGAGCAATCAGCCCCAGCATTTT. Translating gives CASSATGTSSNQPQHF.

The gene calls are TRBV29-1 and TRBJ1-2, with a weak D call TRBD1 (5 bases). This CDR3 region has 17 residues. V dropped 5 bases and J dropped 1 base, with 23 bases sitting between them. Germline CDR1 is SQVTM and CDR2 is ANQGSEA. The CDR3 nucleotides are TGCAGCGTTACCCTCGCGGGGGACCATTTTATTAACTATGGCTACACCTTC. It yields the protein CSVTLAGDHFINYGYTF.

The chain employs TRBV20-1 and TRBJ1-1; D not resolved. Trimming took 0 bases from V and 3 from J, leaving 14 bases between them. The CDR3 is 15 amino acids. CDR1 is DFQATT, CDR2 SNEGSKA, per germline (reference sequence). CDR3 bases: TGCAGTGCTAGAGATGGGTCGGTGTCTGACACTGAAGCTTTCTTT. This codes for CSARDGSVSDTEAFF.

The chain employs TRBV27 and TRBJ1-5, with D possibly matching TRBD1 (5 bases). The CDR3 runs 15 residues. Germline V gene sequence: CDR1 MNHEY, CDR2 SMNVEV (reference sequence). V was trimmed by 7 bases and J by 0 bases, leaving 13 bases between them. The CDR3 DNA reads TGTGCCAGCACAAAGGTAGGGGATAGCAATCAGCCCCAGCATTTT. Protein sequence: CASTKVGDSNQPQHF.

The chain has TRBV2 and TRBJ2-1; 8 bases are shared with TRBD2. Looked up from germline, CDR1 is SNHLY and CDR2 is FYNNEI. With V trimmed by 7 bases and J by 4 bases, 6 bases remained unmatched. The CDR3 consists of 14 residues. The DNA of the CDR3 is TGTGCCAGCATTCGGGGGGGGATATACAATGAGCAGTTCTTC. It codes for CASIRGGIYNEQFF.

The V call is TRBV12-3 or TRBV12-4, the J call TRBJ2-1; 8 nucleotides match TRBD1. This CDR3 has 15 residues. V dropped 3 bases and J dropped 1; count of bases not matched to a gene: 2. The CDR3 is CASSLGTGSYNEQFF. The DNA for the CDR3 is TGTGCCAGCAGTTTGGGGACAGGTTCCTACAATGAGCAGTTCTTC.

This clonotype was recorded a few times. V is TRBV7-3 and J is TRBJ2-3, with D maybe TRBD1 (6 bases). From germline, CDR1 is SGHTA and CDR2 FQGTGA. The CDR3 spans 12 residues. The V and J ends lost 6 bases and 6 bases respectively, with 10 bases between them. The CDR3 sequence: CASSPTGDTQYF. The CDR3 DNA reads TGTGCCAGCAGTCCAACAGGGGATACGCAGTATTTT.

J is TRBJ1-1 and V is TRBV4-1, with TRBD1 identical over 11 bases. CDR1 is MGHRA and CDR2 is YSYEKL in the germline V gene. The junction had 2 bases not matched to a gene; V was cut back by 1 base and J by 4 bases. This CDR3 is 15 amino acids long. CDR3 DNA: TGCGCCAGCAGCCAAGCAGGGACAGGGGGCACTGAAGCTTTCTTT. Translation: CASSQAGTGGTEAFF.